This T cell receptor beta chain derives from a study of cytomegalovirus exposure and HLA in healthy donors (dated by TCRdb to about 2017). For the study in its entirety: An earlier analysis of some 500 of the donors reported more than 250 Gb of sequence data and some 100 million unique TCR beta sequences from approximately 180 million T cells. Around 320 gigabases of sequencing data and approximately 85 million unique TCR sequences were included in an early release covering around 600 HLA-typed donors. Of the 300 to 400 genotyped donors, 81% fell in the genetic ancestry cluster associated with self-reported Caucasian donors. The aim of the study was to test whether cataloging public T cell receptors could identify signatures of past pathogen exposure. The T cell repertoires of under 700 subjects were profiled by immunosequencing and related to cytomegalovirus serostatus. Along with the roughly 670-subject first cohort, a separate validation cohort of around 120 different subjects was used. To predict cytomegalovirus infection status, the study combined high-throughput TCR immunosequencing, statistical association of individual TCRs with disease status, and machine learning. A later analysis re-analyzed previously published TCR beta repertoires from roughly 630 donors and added high-resolution HLA genotyping to study TCR occurrence patterns. The later analysis used no new phenotypic data to find candidate immune exposures, relying instead on TCR beta sequences and their occurrence across donors. In an earlier analysis of 500 to 650 of the donors, high-throughput TCR beta sequencing was used to judge whether each TCR beta V gene segment behaved as functional or pseudogenic. Donor age, sex, ethnicity and CMV serostatus were collected together with the repertoire data. A later genetic analysis used genome-wide SNP genotypes for about three fifths of the 666 donors, treating that subset as a discovery cohort. Every discovery cohort repertoire had been produced on one sequencing platform. Both class I and class II loci were covered by HLA typing, at four-digit resolution. The number of typed donors differed by locus: 629-630 for A, B, C, DRB1 and DQB1; approximately 520 for DQA1; fewer than 610 for DPA1; and around 450 for DPB1. About 5 DR-DQ haplotypes were handled as single units for association and clustering, since linkage in the cohort was strong. Across 398 genotyped donors of the cohort, an average of about 200,000 unique TCR beta nucleotide sequences per donor were sequenced, and roughly 17% of those sequences were non-productive. The full study reports these points: When HLA alleles, especially DR and DQ, strongly co-occurred, TCR associations were difficult to assign to individual alleles. According to the authors, the approach could potentially be generalized to other disease states and immunological phenotypes. Across donors, most TCR sequences were observed very rarely, whereas some public TCRs were present in many individuals. Specific HLA alleles were associated with 16,951 TCR beta sequences at a false discovery rate of 0.05 in a later analysis. In this cohort, only TCR beta chains were sequenced, and detectable features were limited by the absence of alpha or paired-chain data. CMV serostatus was the only immune exposure information available for the cohort. In a later genetic analysis, fewer N-insertions in productive TCRs were reported among donors in an Asian-associated ancestry cluster than the roughly 700-donor mean. In the study, some 160 TCR beta chains were listed as associated with cytomegalovirus. A few of the identified cytomegalovirus-associated TCR beta chains were confirmed in vitro to be specific for cytomegalovirus antigens. The earlier analysis of approximately 590 of the donors excluded some 15 rarely observed V segments, including chromosome 9 orphons, because counts were too low. A later analysis found that TCR association rates varied across HLA loci, with DRB1 alleles showing the most associated TCRs and HLA-C alleles the fewest. The sequencing pipeline was judged likely to have produced a cluster of highly shared sequence variants as a technical artifact. Because some donors lacked HLA typing at each locus, the association tests relied only on the typed subset. Because the 87-base-pair reads could not distinguish some IMGT-functional V segments, including TRBV6-2 and TRBV6-3, those segments were excluded. A later analysis found that HLA-associated TCR beta chains were more clonally expanded and had lower generation probabilities than equally common non-associated chains. A further reported finding was that TCR beta sequences accurately predicted the HLA-A and HLA-B alleles for most subjects in the first cohort. Presence/absence analyses assumed roughly uniform sequencing depth across donors, an assumption that may not hold. Cytomegalovirus status was reported to be diagnosed by the classifier with high specificity and sensitivity in both the original and validation cohorts. Several of the top co-occurrence clusters appeared to be linked to parvovirus B19, influenza, CMV and Epstein-Barr virus, according to a later analysis. In an earlier analysis of 500 to 650 of the donors, most TCR beta V segments appeared in productive rearrangements about 87% or about 30% of the time, broadly matching IMGT annotations. A later genetic analysis associated a missense DCLRE1C variant with V-gene and J-gene trimming of TCR beta chains, and an independent cohort replicated the association. According to a later analysis, most CMV-associated TCR beta chains appeared to be HLA-restricted, and the HLA associations seemed to be driven largely by CMV exposure. Linkage disequilibrium might explain the correlated functional status among segregating V segments, but an unknown experimental factor could not be excluded.

CDR1 SGHNT and CDR2 YENEEA were looked up in the germline V gene. Including the terminal cysteine and phenylalanine, the CDR3 comprises 12 residues. CDR3 DNA is the only sequence kept; it has 36 bases, read in frame from the first base. V and J are truncated by 5 bases and 7 bases respectively, leaving an intervening sequence of 11 bases. Comment on this clone: The target of this receptor is not known. No much larger clone exists at a distance of one base, and base qualities are not known.

The library was built by means of the immunoSEQ multiplex PCR assay. The multiplex PCR relied on a mix of 60 forward primers for TCR Vbeta segments and 13 reverse primers for TCR Jbeta segments. Amplification of the CDR3 region of rearranged TCR beta genes was performed with a multiplex PCR assay on genomic DNA. Amplified TCR beta libraries were sequenced as 87-base-pair reads on the Illumina HiSeq System. Per the authors' processing: A later analysis tallied around 80 million unique TCR beta chains across the 610 or so repertoires, and about 10 million of those chains were shared by two or more donors. Raw reads were error-corrected and collapsed into unique sequences with a nearest-neighbor algorithm that merged closely related sequences to remove PCR and sequencing errors. CDR3 sequences were aligned to IMGT reference sequences to assign V, D and J gene segments. For a sequence to be retained, a match of at least six nucleotides was required to both a V gene segment and a J gene segment. A rearrangement was called productive if the CDR3 had no stop codons and remained in frame with V and J, and every other rearrangement was called non-productive. Following IMGT convention, CDR3 was defined as the stretch from the second conserved V-encoded cysteine up to the conserved J-encoded phenylalanine. The earlier analysis of about 610 of the donors excluded any sequence lacking an unambiguous match to a single V gene segment. In an earlier analysis of approximately 560 of the donors, a V segment was called functional when productive rearrangements were above 56.7%, and segregating when the standard deviation between donors exceeded 5%. To diagnose cytomegalovirus status from the catalog of TCR beta chain sequences, a statistical classification framework was built. A later analysis assigned V and J genes by comparing TCR nucleotide sequences with IMGT/GENE-DB human TR gene sequences. The TCRdist pipeline was used in a later analysis to assign CDR3 sequences and most-parsimonious VDJ recombination scenarios. In a later analysis, each TCR beta chain was defined by its CDR3 amino acid sequence together with its V-gene family, and reads lacking a unique V-gene family were excluded. A later analysis removed several hundred highly shared, low-generation-probability nucleotide sequences to deal with suspected cross-contamination and a sequencing artifact. In a later analysis, a clonal expansion index was calculated for each public chain from normalized within-repertoire ranks of inferred template counts. In a later analysis, generation probabilities were computed using a VDJ recombination model fitted to out-of-frame rearrangements, and the results were checked against IGoR. A later analysis scored TCR-TCR, TCR-HLA and TCR-CMV co-occurrence with hypergeometric tests, applying a repertoire-size bias correction to TCR pairs. False discovery rates were estimated in a later analysis by permuting HLA or CMV assignments 20 times. A later analysis grouped co-occurring TCRs with DBSCAN, adding TCRdist sequence similarity when clustering within HLA-allele-positive subsets. For co-occurrence clustering, repertoires with fewer than 30,000 or more than 120,000 public chains were excluded, along with roughly five repertoires with anomalous nucleotide sharing. TCRdb took over this immuneACCESS table, retaining in-frame rearrangements with V and J assigned. Such tables are incomplete; in checked studies, under half of the missing clones stem from an unresolved V gene, and the remainder is unexplained. That table supplies the V and J calls and clone size; D and trimming were determined from the DNA. This sample gives 150,000 to 200,000 clones in total; more than 75% of them show up just once. 1.6% of the sample is taken by the ten largest.

The cohort comprised 550 to 700 healthy bone marrow donors. At the time of sampling, every cohort member was nominally healthy, though immune exposures that went unrecorded were likely present. The donor was CMV seronegative and belonged to the group of over 350 seronegative cohort members. Every donor gave a peripheral blood sample, and the peripheral blood mononuclear cells from that sample were used for TCR beta sequencing. The Qiagen DNeasy Blood Extraction Kit was used to extract genomic DNA from the blood cell samples. Material for sequencing was PBMCs. The chain is encoded by TRBV11-3 joined to TRBJ1-1; a tentative D match to TRBD1 spans 5 bases. The TCR sequence derives from a woman aged 45-59 years in good health and CMV-seronegative. The DNA sequence is given as TGTGCCAGCAGCGGGCGGGGGGGTGAAGCTTTCTTT. This encodes CASSGRGGEAFF.